The TCR beta chain described here comes from a study of shared T cell receptors in the human thymus. TCRdb's table, derived via immunoSEQ multiplex PCR, lists solely in-frame clones and lacks some. The table has about 610,000 clones, more than 75% seen once; the top ten hold roughly 0.0097%. V shed 5 bases and J shed 5 bases, with 16 bases lying between them. Germline CDR1 reads MNHNS; CDR2 reads SASEGT. The CDR3 extends over 15 amino acids. The data were also submitted as part of a second study, on human thymus T cells. From that paper: Donation came from healthy Finnish infants having corrective surgery for congenital heart defects. Thymic as well as blood repertoires seemed to favor certain V and J genes unevenly. Related research examined unrelated individuals and reported that their thymic repertoires overlapped highly.

V gene TRBV6-1 combines with J gene TRBJ1-5; TRBD1 is a possible D gene (6 bases). The TCR comes from a boy less than two years old with a congenital heart defect. What was sequenced was thymocytes. The CDR3 nucleotides are TGTGCCAGCAGTCCCTTTGAACAGGGTTATCAGCCCCAGCATTTT. Its translation is CASSPFEQGYQPQHF.